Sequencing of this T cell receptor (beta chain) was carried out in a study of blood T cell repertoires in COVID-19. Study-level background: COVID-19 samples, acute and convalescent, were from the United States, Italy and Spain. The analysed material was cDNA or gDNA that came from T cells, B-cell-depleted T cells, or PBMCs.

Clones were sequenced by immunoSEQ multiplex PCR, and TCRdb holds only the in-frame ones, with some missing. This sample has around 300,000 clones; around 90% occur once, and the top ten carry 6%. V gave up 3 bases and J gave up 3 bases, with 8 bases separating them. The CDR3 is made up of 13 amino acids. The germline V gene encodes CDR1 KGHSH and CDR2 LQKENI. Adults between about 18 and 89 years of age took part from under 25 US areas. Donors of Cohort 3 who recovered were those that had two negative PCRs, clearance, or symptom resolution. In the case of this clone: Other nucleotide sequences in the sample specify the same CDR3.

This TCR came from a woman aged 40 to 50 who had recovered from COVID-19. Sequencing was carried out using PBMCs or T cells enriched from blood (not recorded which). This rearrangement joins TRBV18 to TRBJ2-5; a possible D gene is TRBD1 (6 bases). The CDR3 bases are TGTGCCAGCTCACCTGGACAGAAAGAGACCCAGTACTTC. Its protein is CASSPGQKETQYF.